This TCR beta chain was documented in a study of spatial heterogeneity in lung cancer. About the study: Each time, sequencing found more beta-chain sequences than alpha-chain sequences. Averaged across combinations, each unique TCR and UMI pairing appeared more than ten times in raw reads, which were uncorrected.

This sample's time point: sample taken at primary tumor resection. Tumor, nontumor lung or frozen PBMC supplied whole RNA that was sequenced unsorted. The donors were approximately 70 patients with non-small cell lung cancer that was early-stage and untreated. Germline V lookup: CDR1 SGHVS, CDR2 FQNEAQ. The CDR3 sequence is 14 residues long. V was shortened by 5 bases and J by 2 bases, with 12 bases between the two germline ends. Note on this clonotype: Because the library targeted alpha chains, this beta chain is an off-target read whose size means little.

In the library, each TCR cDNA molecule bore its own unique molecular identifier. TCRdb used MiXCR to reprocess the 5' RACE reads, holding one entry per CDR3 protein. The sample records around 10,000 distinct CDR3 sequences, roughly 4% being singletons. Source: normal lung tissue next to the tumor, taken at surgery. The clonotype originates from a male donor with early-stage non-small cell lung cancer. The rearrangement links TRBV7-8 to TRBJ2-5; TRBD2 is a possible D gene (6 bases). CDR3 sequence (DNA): TGTGCCAGCAGCCCACCCCGGGGGCAAGAGACCCAGTACTTC. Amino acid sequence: CASSPPRGQETQYF.